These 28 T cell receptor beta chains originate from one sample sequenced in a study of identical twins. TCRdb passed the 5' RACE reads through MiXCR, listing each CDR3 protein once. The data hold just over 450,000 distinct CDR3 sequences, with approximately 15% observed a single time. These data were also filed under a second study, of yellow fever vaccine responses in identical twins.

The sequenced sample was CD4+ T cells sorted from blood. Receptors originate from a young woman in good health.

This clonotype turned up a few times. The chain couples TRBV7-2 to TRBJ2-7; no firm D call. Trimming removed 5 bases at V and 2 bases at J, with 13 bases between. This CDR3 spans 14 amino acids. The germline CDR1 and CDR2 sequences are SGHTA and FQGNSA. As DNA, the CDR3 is TGTGCCAGCAGCCCCAACTTTAGGCCCTACGAGCAGTACTTC. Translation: CASSPNFRPYEQYF.

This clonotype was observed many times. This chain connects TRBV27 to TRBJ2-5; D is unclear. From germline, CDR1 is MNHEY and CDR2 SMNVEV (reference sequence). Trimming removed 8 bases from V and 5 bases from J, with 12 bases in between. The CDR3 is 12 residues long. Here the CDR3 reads CASGVSRETQYF. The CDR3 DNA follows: TGTGCCAGCGGGGTTTCTCGGGAGACCCAGTACTTC.

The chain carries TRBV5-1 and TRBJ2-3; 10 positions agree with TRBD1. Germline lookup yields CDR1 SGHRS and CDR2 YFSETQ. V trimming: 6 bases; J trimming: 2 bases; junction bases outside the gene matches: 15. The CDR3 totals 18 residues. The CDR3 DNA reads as TGCGCCAGCAAACCGATAGGCGGGACAGGGGAAATCACAGATACGCAGTATTTT. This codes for CASKPIGGTGEITDTQYF.

The CDR3 DNA follows: TGCGCCAGCAGCCTACAGGGGAGCGGCAATCAGCCCCAGCATTTT. As protein: CASSLQGSGNQPQHF. The V call is TRBV5-1, the J call TRBJ1-5; TRBD1 aligns across 7 bases. Germline trimming cut 4 bases from V and 2 bases from J; bases unmatched to any gene: 6. Germline CDR1 is SGHRS and CDR2 is YFSETQ. This CDR3 is 15 amino acids long.

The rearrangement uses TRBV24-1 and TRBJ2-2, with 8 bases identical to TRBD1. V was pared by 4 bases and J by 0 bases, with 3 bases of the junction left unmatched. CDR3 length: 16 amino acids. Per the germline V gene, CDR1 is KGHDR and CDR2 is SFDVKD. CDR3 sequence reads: CATSEQQGANTGELFF. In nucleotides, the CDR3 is TGTGCCACCAGTGAACAACAGGGGGCGAACACCGGGGAGCTGTTTTTT.

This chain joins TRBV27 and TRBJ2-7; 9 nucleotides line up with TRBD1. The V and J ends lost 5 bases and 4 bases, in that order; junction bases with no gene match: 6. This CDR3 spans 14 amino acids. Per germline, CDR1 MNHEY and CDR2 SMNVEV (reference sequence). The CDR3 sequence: CASSQQGQGYEQYF. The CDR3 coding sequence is TGTGCCAGCAGTCAGCAGGGACAGGGTTACGAGCAGTACTTC.

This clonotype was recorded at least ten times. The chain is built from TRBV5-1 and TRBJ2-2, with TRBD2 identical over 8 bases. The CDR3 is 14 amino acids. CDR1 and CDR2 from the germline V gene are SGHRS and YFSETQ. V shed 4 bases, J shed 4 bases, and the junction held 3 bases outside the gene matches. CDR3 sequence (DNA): TGCGCCAGCAGCAGAGCGGGAGCCACCGGGGAGCTGTTTTTT. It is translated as CASSRAGATGELFF.

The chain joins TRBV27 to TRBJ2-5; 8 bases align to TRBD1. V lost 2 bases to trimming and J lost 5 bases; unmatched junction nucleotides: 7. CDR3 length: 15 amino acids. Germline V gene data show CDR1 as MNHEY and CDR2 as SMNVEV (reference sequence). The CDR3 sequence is CASSLSRGRVETQYF. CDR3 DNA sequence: TGTGCCAGCAGTTTAAGCAGGGGGCGGGTGGAGACCCAGTACTTC.

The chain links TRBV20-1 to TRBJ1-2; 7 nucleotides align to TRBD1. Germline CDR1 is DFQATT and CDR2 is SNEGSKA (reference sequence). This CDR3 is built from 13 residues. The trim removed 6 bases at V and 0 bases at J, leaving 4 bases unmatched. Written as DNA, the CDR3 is TGCAGTGCCGACGACAGGGCTAACTATGGCTACACCTTC. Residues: CSADDRANYGYTF.

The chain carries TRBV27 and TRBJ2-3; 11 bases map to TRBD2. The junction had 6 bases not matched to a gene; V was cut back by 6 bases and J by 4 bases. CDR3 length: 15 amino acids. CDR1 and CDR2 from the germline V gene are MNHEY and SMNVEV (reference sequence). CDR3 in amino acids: CASSIGTSGPDTQYF. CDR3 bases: TGTGCCAGCAGCATAGGGACTAGCGGTCCAGATACGCAGTATTTT.

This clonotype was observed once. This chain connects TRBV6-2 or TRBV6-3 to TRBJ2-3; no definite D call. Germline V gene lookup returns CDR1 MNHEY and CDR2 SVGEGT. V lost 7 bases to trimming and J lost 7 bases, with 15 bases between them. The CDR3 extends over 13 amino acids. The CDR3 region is CASTPGAPNTQYF. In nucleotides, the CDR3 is TGTGCCAGCACCCCAGGAGCCCCAAATACGCAGTATTTT.

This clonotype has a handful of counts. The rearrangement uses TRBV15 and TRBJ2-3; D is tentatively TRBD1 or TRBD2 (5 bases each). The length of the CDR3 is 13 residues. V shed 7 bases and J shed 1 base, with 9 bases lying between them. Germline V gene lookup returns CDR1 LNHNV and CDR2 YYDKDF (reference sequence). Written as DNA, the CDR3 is TGTGCCACCATGGGGGTTCGCACAGATACGCAGTATTTT. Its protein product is CATMGVRTDTQYF.

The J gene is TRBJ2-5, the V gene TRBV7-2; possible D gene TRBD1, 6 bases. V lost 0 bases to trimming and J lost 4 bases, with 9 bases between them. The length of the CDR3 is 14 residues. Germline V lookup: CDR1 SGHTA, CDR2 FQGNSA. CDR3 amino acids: CASSLAPRGETQYF. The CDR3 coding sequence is TGTGCCAGCAGCTTAGCGCCCAGGGGAGAGACCCAGTACTTC.

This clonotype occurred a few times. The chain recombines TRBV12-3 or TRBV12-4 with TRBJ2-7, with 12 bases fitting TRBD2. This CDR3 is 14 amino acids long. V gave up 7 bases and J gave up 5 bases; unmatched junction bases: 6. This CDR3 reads CASKPSGRAHEQYF. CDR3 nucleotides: TGTGCCAGCAAGCCTAGCGGGAGGGCCCACGAGCAGTACTTC.

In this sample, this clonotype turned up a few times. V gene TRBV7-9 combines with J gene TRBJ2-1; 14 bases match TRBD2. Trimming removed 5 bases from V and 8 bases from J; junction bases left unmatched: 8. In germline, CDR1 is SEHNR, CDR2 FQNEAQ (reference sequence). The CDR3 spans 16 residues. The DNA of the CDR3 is TGTGCCAGCAGCCCTTCCGGGACTAGCGGGAGCTATGAGCAGTTCTTC. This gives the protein CASSPSGTSGSYEQFF.

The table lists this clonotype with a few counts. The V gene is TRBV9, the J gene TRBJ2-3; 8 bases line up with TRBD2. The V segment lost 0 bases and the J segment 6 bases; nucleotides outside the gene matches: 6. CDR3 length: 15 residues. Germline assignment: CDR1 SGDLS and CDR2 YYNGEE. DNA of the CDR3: TGTGCCAGCAGCGTAGAGGCTAGCGGGTACGATACGCAGTATTTT. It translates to CASSVEASGYDTQYF.

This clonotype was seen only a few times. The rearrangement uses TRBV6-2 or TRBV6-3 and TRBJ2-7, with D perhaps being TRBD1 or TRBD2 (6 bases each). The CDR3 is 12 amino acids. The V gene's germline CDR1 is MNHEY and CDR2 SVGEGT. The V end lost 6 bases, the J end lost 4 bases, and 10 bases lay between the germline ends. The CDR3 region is CASRRGAYEQYF. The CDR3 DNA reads TGTGCCAGCAGAAGGGGGGCTTACGAGCAGTACTTC.

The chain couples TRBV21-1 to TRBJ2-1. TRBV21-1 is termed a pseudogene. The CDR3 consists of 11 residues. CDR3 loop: CASLIWRHPFF. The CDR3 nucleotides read TGTGCCAGCCTCATATGGCGGCACCCGTTCTTC.

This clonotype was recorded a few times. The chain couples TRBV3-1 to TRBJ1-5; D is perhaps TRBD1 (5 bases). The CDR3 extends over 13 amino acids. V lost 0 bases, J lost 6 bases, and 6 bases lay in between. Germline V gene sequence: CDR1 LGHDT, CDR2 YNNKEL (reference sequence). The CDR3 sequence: CASSQDGTQPQHF. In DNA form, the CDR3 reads TGTGCCAGCAGCCAAGACGGGACTCAGCCCCAGCATTTT.

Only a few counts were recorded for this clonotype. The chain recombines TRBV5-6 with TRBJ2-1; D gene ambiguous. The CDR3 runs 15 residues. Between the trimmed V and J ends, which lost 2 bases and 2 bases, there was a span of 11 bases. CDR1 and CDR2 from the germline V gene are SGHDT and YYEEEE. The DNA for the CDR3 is TGTGCCAGCAGCTTAGCTAGACCAACCTACAATGAGCAGTTCTTC. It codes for CASSLARPTYNEQFF.

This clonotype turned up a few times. CDR3 bases: TGTGCCAGCAGTTTCTCGACTAGCCTCGCCGGGGAGCTGTTTTTT. Amino acid sequence: CASSFSTSLAGELFF. The chain recombines TRBV12-3 or TRBV12-4 with TRBJ2-2; 7 bases align to TRBD2. The CDR3 is made up of 15 amino acids. Losses at the gene ends were 3 bases for V and 6 bases for J; bases not matched to a gene: 7.

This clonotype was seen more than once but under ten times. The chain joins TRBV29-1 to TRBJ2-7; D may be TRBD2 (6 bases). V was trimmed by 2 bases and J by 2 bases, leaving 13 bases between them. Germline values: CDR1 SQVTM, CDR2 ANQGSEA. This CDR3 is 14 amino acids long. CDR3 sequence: CSVEWAGSPYEQYF. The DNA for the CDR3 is TGCAGCGTTGAATGGGCGGGGAGTCCCTACGAGCAGTACTTC.

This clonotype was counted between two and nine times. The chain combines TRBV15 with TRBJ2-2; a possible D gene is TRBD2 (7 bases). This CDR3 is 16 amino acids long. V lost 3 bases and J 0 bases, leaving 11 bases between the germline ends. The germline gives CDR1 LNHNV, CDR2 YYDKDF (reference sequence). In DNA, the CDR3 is TGTGCCACCAGCAGGGGAGGGACAACGAACACCGGGGAGCTGTTTTTT. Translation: CATSRGGTTNTGELFF.

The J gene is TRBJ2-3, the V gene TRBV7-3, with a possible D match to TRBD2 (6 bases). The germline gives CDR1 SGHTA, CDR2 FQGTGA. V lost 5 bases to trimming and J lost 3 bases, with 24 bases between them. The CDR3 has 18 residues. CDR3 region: CASSPRPASSVGTDTQYF. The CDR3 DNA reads TGTGCCAGCAGCCCCCGGCCCGCTTCTAGCGTGGGGACAGATACGCAGTATTTT.

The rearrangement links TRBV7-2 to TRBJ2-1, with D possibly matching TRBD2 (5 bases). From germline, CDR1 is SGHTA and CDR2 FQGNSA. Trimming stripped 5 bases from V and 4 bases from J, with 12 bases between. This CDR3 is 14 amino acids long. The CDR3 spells CASSPSGIYNEQFF. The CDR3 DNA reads TGTGCCAGCAGCCCGTCGGGGATATACAATGAGCAGTTCTTC.

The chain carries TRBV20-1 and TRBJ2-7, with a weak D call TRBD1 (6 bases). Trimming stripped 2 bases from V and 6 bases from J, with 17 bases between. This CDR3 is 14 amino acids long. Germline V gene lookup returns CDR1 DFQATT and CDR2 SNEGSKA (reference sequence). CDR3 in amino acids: CSARTPGDLGEQYF. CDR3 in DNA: TGCAGTGCTAGAACCCCAGGGGATCTGGGCGAGCAGTACTTC.

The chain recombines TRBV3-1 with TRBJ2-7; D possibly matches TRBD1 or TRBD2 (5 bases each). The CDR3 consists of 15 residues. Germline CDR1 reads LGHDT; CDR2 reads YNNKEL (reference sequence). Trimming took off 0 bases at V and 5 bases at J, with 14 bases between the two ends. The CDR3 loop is CASSQDQGPMDEQYF. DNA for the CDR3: TGTGCCAGCAGCCAAGACCAGGGACCCATGGACGAGCAGTACTTC.

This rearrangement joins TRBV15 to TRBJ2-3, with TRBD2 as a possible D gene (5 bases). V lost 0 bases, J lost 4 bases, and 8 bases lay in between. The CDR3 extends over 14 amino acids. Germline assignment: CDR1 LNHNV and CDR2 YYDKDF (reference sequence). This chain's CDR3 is CATSRDPGSDTQYF. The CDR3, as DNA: TGTGCCACCAGCAGAGATCCGGGGTCAGATACGCAGTATTTT.